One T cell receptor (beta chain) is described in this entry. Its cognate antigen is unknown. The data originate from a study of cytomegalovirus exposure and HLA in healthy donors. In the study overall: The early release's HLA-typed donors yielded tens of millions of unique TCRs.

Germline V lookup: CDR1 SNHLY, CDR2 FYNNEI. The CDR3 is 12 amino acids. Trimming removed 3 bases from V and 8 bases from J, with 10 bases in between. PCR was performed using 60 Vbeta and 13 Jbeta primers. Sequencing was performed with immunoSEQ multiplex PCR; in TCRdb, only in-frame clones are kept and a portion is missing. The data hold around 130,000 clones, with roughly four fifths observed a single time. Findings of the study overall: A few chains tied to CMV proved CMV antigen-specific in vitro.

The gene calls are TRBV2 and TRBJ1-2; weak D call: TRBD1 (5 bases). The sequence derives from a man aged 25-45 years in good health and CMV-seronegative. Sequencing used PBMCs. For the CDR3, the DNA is TGTGCCAGCAGTGACAGGGTTAGGGGCTACACCTTC. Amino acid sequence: CASSDRVRGYTF.